Presented here are 15 T cell receptor beta chains from one specimen sequenced in a study of blood T cell repertoires in COVID-19. The data were produced by immunoSEQ multiplex PCR, yet TCRdb's version contains in-frame clones alone and is incomplete. The table lists about 170,000 clones, around 81% of them singletons. Sequenced material: peripheral blood. The receptors come from a human donor with acute or convalescent COVID-19. The donor label of this sample is uncertain.

This chain uses TRBV9 with TRBJ2-3; 10 nucleotides agree with TRBD2. The CDR3 covers 16 residues. J lost 2 bases, V lost 0 bases, and 3 bases had no gene match. Looked up from germline, CDR1 is SGDLS and CDR2 is YYNGEE. The CDR3 protein is CASSVDGLAATDTQYF. The CDR3 nucleotides read TGTGCCAGCAGCGTAGACGGACTAGCGGCCACAGATACGCAGTATTTT.

The rearrangement uses TRBV3-1 (or the pseudogene TRBV3-2) and TRBJ2-3; 12 bases match TRBD2. Trimming removed 4 bases from V and 4 bases from J; junction bases left unmatched: 9. The CDR3 is 17 residues long. In germline, CDR1 is LGHDT, CDR2 YNNKEL (reference sequence). CDR3 nucleotide sequence: TGTGCCAGCAGCCCCAGGACTAGCGGGATTATCGCAGATACGCAGTATTTT. It translates to CASSPRTSGIIADTQYF.

V gene TRBV6-1 combines with J gene TRBJ1-4, with D unclear. V was clipped by 3 bases and J by 1 base, with 12 bases between them. This CDR3 region has 16 residues. Germline V CDR1 and CDR2: MNHNS, SASEGT. CDR3 region: CASSEIPVVTNEKLFF. CDR3 in DNA: TGTGCCAGCAGTGAGATCCCGGTCGTAACTAATGAAAAACTGTTTTTT.

V and J are TRBV19 and TRBJ1-1, with D hard to call. CDR1 and CDR2 (germline): LNHDA, SQIVND (reference sequence). V was pared by 5 bases and J by 0 bases, with 7 bases between. This CDR3 contains 13 residues. CDR3 residues: CASSLNMNTEAFF. CDR3 coding DNA: TGTGCCAGTAGTTTAAATATGAACACTGAAGCTTTCTTT.

The V gene is TRBV25-1, the J gene TRBJ2-2; 7 nucleotides align to TRBD1. CDR1 and CDR2 from the germline V gene are MGHDK and SYGVNS. J gave up 2 bases and V 4 bases, and 10 bases lay outside the gene matches. The CDR3 contains 17 residues. This CDR3 reads CASSAQQGRINTGELFF. The CDR3 DNA reads as TGTGCCAGCAGTGCGCAACAGGGGCGTATTAACACCGGGGAGCTGTTTTTT.

This clone turned up a few times. This chain links TRBV4-2 with TRBJ1-1, with a tentative D call TRBD1 (6 bases). Looked up from germline, CDR1 is LGHNA and CDR2 is YNFKEQ. V lost 1 base and J lost 4, with 10 bases in between. The CDR3 length is 14 residues. The CDR3 region is CASSQGTVSTEAFF. The CDR3 DNA follows: TGTGCCAGCAGCCAAGGGACAGTGAGCACTGAAGCTTTCTTT.

This chain joins TRBV6-4 and TRBJ2-3, with a possible D match to TRBD1 (6 bases). The CDR3 sequence is 14 residues long. V was clipped by 5 bases and J by 1 base, with 10 bases between them. Germline CDR1 and CDR2: MRHNA and SNTAGT. The CDR3 region is CASSTKGGTDTQYF. The CDR3 coding sequence is TGTGCCAGCAGTACTAAGGGGGGCACAGATACGCAGTATTTT.

The V and J genes are TRBV7-9 and TRBJ2-2, with 8 bases identical to TRBD1. The CDR3 loop spans 15 amino acids. CDR1 and CDR2 (germline): SEHNR, FQNEAQ (reference sequence). V shed 5 bases, J shed 7 bases, and the junction held 9 bases outside the gene matches. CDR3 DNA: TGTGCCAGCAGCGCCTCAGGGGGCAAAGGCGGGGAGCTGTTTTTT. Translation gives CASSASGGKGGELFF.

This chain connects TRBV7-9 to TRBJ2-3; tentatively, D is TRBD2 (6 bases). CDR3 length: 16 amino acids. The germline V gene encodes CDR1 SEHNR and CDR2 FQNEAQ (reference sequence). Trimming stripped 1 base from V and 1 base from J, with 12 bases between. CDR3 residues: CASSLVGSGRTDTQYF. As DNA, the CDR3 is TGTGCCAGCAGCTTAGTGGGTAGCGGCCGCACAGATACGCAGTATTTT.

The chain combines TRBV7-9 with TRBJ1-5; 9 bases align to TRBD1. V was pared by 3 bases and J by 5 bases, with 2 bases of the junction left unmatched. The germline V gene has CDR1 SEHNR and CDR2 FQNEAQ (reference sequence). This CDR3 is built from 14 residues. CDR3 in DNA: TGTGCCAGCAGCTTGGGGACAGGGTATCAGCCCCAGCATTTT. This translates into CASSLGTGYQPQHF.

This clone was observed a handful of times. The genes are TRBV2 and TRBJ2-1, with 11 positions matching TRBD2. This CDR3 spans 14 amino acids. Germline CDR1 SNHLY, CDR2 FYNNEI. V trimming: 2 bases; J trimming: 11 bases; junction bases outside the gene matches: 5. The CDR3 nucleotides are TGTGCCAGCAGTGAATCACTAGCGGGGGCCCAGCAGTTCTTC. Translating gives CASSESLAGAQQFF.

CDR3 amino acids: CASSQAWVFQPQHF. DNA of the CDR3: TGTGCCAGCAGCCAGGCTTGGGTTTTTCAGCCCCAGCATTTT. This chain links TRBV7-9 with TRBJ1-5, with no clear D. The V and J ends lost 5 bases and 6 bases respectively, with 14 bases between them. The CDR3 consists of 14 residues. The germline gives CDR1 SEHNR, CDR2 FQNEAQ (reference sequence).

The chain employs TRBV10-3 and TRBJ1-1; D possibly corresponds to TRBD1 (5 bases). Trimming left V 4 bases short and J 5 bases short, with 8 bases between. CDR3 length equals 12 residues. Germline CDR1 is ENHRY and CDR2 is SYGVKD. CDR3 in DNA: TGTGCCATCAGTGCGGGGGATACTGAAGCTTTCTTT. Its protein is CAISAGDTEAFF.

The chain has TRBV10-3 and TRBJ2-7, with D maybe TRBD2 (5 bases). This CDR3 comprises 14 residues. V was cut by 4 bases and J by 3 bases, with 13 bases left in between. CDR1 ENHRY and CDR2 SYGVKD come from the germline V gene. DNA of the CDR3: TGTGCCATCAGTGTTTCGGGGATCCTCTACGAGCAGTACTTC. Protein sequence: CAISVSGILYEQYF.

The J gene is TRBJ2-1, the V gene TRBV11-2; 9 bases are a match to TRBD2. The CDR3 covers 15 residues. Germline CDR1 SGHAT, CDR2 FQNNGV. Trimming at V came to 6 bases and at J to 2 bases, leaving 5 bases not matched to a gene. CDR3 sequence: CASRGGLATYNEQFF. CDR3 bases: TGTGCCAGCAGGGGCGGACTAGCGACCTACAATGAGCAGTTCTTC.